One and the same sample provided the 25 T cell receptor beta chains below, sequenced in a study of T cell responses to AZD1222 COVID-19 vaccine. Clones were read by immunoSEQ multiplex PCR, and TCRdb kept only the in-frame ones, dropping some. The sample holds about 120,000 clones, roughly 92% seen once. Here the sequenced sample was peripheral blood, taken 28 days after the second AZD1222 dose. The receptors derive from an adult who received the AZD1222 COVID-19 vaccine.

The CDR3 DNA is TGTGCCAGCCGGGACAGACTACCCTATGGCTACACCTTC. This codes for CASRDRLPYGYTF. The chain links TRBV19 to TRBJ1-2, with TRBD1 matching over 7 bases. Per germline, CDR1 LNHDA and CDR2 SQIVND (reference sequence). The CDR3 runs to 13 residues. V dropped 9 bases and J dropped 4; count of bases not matched to a gene: 8.

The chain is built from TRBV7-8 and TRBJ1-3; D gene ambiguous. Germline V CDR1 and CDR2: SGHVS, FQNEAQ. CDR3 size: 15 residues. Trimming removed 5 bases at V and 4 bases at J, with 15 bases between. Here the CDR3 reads CASSPRVGGGNTIYF. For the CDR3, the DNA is TGTGCCAGCAGCCCCCGAGTTGGCGGAGGAAACACCATATATTTT.

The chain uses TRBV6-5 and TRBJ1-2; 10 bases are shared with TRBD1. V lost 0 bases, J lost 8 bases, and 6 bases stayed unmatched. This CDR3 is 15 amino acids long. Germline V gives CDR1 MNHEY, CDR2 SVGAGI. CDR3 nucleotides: TGTGCCAGCAGTTACTCAGACAGGGGGCGCGGCGGCTACACCTTC. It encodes CASSYSDRGRGGYTF.

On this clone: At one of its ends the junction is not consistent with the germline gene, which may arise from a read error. The CDR3 DNA is TGTGCCAGCAGTGACCGCCCATTCCACAGGGCGTTC. Protein: CASSDRPFHRAF. The genes are TRBV2 and TRBJ1-4, with D perhaps TRBD1 (6 bases). Germline V gene lookup returns CDR1 SNHLY and CDR2 FYNNEI. This CDR3 spans 12 amino acids. Using reference TRBV2 and TRBJ1-4 for the parts outside the CDR3, the full variable domain is EPEVTQTPSHQVTQMGQEVILRCVPISNHLYFYWYRQILGQKVEFLVSFYNNEISEKSEIFDDQFSVERPDGSNFTLKIRSTKLEDSAMYFCASSDRPFHRAFGSGTQLSVL.

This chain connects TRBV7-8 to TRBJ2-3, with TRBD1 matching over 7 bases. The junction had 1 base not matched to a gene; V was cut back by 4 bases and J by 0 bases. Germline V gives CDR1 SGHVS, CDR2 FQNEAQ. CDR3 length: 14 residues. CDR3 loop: CASSSGQSTDTQYF. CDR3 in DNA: TGTGCCAGCAGCTCGGGACAGAGCACAGATACGCAGTATTTT.

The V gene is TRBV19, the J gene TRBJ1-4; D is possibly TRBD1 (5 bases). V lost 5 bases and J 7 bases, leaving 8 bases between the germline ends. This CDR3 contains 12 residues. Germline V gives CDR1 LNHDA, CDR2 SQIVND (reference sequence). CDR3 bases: TGTGCCAGTAGTGGGAGGGGTGAAAAACTGTTTTTT. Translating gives CASSGRGEKLFF.

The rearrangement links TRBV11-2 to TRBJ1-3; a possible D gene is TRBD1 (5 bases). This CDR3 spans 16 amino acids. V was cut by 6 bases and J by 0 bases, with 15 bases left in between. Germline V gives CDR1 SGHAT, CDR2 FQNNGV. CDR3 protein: CASSPPGPSSGNTIYF. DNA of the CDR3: TGTGCCAGCAGTCCGCCGGGACCGTCCTCTGGAAACACCATATATTTT.

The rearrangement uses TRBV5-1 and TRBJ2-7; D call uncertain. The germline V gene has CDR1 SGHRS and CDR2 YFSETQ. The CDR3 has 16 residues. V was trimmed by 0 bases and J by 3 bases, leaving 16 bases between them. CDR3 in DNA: TGCGCCAGCAGCTTGGTATGGCGGCAGAGAGACTACGAGCAGTACTTC. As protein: CASSLVWRQRDYEQYF. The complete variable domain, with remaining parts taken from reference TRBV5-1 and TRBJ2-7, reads KAGVTQTPRYLIKTRGQQVTLSCSPISGHRSVSWYQQTPGQGLQFLFEYFSETQRNKGNFPGRFSGRQFSNSRSEMNVSTLELGDSALYLCASSLVWRQRDYEQYFGPGTRLTVT.

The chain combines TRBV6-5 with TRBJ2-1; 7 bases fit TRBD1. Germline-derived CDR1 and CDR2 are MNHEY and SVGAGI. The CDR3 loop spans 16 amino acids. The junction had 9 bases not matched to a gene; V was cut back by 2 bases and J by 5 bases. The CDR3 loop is CASSYQPGQINNEQFF. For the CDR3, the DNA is TGTGCCAGCAGTTACCAACCGGGACAGATCAACAATGAGCAGTTCTTC.

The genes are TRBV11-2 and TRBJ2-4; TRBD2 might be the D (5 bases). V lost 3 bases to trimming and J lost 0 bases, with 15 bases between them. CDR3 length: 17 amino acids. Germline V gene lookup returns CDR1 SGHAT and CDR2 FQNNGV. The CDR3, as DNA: TGTGCCAGCAGCTTTGGGCAGACGGGAATAGCCAAAAACATTCAGTACTTC. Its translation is CASSFGQTGIAKNIQYF.

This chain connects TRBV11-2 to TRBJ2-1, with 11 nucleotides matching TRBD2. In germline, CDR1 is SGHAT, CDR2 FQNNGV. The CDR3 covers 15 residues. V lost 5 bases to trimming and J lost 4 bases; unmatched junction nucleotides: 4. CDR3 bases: TGTGCCAGCAGCCCGTGGACTAGCGGGTACAATGAGCAGTTCTTC. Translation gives CASSPWTSGYNEQFF. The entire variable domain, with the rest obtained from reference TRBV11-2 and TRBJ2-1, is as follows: EAGVAQSPRYKIIEKRQSVAFWCNPISGHATLYWYQQILGQGPKLLIQFQNNGVVDDSQLPKDRFSAERLKGVDSTLKIQPAKLEDSAVYLCASSPWTSGYNEQFFGPGTRLTVL.

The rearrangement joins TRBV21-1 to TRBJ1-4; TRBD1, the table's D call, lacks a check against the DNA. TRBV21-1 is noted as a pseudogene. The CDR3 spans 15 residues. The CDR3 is CASSAGDREEEKLFF. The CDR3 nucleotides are TGTGCCAGCAGTGCAGGGGACAGGGAGGAAGAAAAACTGTTTTTT.

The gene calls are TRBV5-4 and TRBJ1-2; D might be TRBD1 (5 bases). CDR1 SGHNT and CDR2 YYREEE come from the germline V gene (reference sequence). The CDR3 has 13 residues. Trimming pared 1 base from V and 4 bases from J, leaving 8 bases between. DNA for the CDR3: TGTGCCAGCAGCTTGATAGGGGTCTATGGCTACACCTTC. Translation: CASSLIGVYGYTF. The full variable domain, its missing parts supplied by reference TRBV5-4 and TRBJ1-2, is ETGVTQSPTHLIKTRGQQVTLRCSSQSGHNTVSWYQQALGQGPQFIFQYYREEENGRGNFPPRFSGLQFPNYSSELNVNALELDDSALYLCASSLIGVYGYTFGSGTRLTVV.

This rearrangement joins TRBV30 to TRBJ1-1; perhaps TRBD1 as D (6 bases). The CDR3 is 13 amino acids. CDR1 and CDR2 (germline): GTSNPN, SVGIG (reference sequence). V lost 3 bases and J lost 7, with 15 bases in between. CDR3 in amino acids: CAWSAFIRGEAFF. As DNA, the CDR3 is TGTGCCTGGAGCGCTTTCATCAGGGGTGAAGCTTTCTTT.

The CDR3 DNA sequence: TGCGCCAGCAGCCAAGAAAGAGCCTACGAGCAGTACTTC. Its translation: CASSQERAYEQYF. The chain couples TRBV4-3 to TRBJ2-7; unclear D gene. V was shortened by 0 bases and J by 2 bases, with 5 bases between the two germline ends. Germline CDR1 reads LGHNA; CDR2 reads YSLEER. This CDR3 region has 13 residues.

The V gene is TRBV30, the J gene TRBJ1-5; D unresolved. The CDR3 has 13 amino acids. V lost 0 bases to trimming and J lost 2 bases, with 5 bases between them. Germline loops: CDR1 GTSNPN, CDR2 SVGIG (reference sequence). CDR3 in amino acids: CAWSVDRNQPQHF. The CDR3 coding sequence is TGTGCCTGGAGTGTGGACCGCAATCAGCCCCAGCATTTT.

The CDR3 bases are TGTGCCAGCAGCTGGGGGCGGGGGACAGATACGCAGTATTTT. Translated, it gives CASSWGRGTDTQYF. The chain is built from TRBV11-2 and TRBJ2-3; D may be TRBD2 (7 bases). The CDR3 is 14 residues long. Germline CDR1 and CDR2: SGHAT and FQNNGV. V gave up 4 bases and J gave up 3 bases, with 11 bases separating them.

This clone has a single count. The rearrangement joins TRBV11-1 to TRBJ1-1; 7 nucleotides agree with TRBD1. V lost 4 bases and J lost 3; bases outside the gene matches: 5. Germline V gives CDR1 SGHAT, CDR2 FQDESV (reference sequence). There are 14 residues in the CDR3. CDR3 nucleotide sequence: TGTGCCAGCAGCTCCCTGACAGGGCACACTGAAGCTTTCTTT. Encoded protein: CASSSLTGHTEAFF.

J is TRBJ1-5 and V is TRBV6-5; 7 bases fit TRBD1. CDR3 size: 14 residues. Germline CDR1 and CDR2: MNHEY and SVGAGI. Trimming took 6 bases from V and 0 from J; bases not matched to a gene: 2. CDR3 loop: CASRGQNSNQPQHF. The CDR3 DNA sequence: TGTGCCAGCAGGGGACAGAATAGCAATCAGCCCCAGCATTTT.

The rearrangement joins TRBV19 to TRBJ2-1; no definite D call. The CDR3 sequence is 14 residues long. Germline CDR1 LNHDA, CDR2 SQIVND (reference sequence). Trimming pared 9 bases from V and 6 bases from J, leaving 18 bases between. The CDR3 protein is CASDGGRRGNEQFF. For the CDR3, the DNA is TGTGCCAGCGATGGCGGTCGTCGCGGCAATGAGCAGTTCTTC. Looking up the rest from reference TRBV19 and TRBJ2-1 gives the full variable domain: DGGITQSPKYLFRKEGQNVTLSCEQNLNHDAMYWYRQDPGQGLRLIYYSQIVNDFQKGDIAEGYSVSREKKESFPLTVTSAQKNPTAFYLCASDGGRRGNEQFFGPGTRLTVL.

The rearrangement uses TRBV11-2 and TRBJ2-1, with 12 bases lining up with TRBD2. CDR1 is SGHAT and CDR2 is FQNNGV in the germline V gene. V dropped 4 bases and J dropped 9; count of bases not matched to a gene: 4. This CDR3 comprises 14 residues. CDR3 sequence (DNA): TGTGCCAGCAGCTCTAGCGGGGGGGCAGGTGAGCAGTTCTTC. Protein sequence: CASSSSGGAGEQFF. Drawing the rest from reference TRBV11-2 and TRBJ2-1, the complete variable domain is EAGVAQSPRYKIIEKRQSVAFWCNPISGHATLYWYQQILGQGPKLLIQFQNNGVVDDSQLPKDRFSAERLKGVDSTLKIQPAKLEDSAVYLCASSSSGGAGEQFFGPGTRLTVL.

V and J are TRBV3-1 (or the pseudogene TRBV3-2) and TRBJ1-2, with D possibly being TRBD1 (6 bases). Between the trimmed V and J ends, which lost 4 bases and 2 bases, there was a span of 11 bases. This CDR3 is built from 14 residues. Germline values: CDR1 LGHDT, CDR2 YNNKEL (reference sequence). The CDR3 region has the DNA TGTGCCAGCAGCCGACGTACAGGGAACTATGGCTACACCTTC. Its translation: CASSRRTGNYGYTF.

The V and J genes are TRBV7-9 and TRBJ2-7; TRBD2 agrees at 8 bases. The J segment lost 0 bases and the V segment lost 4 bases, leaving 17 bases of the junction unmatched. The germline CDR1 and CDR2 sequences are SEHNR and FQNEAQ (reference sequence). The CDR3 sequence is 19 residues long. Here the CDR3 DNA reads TGTGCCAGCAGCTCGCTGCTTGGGACTAGAAGCTTCAGCTCCTACGAGCAGTACTTC. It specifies CASSSLLGTRSFSSYEQYF.

This CDR3 is CASSLFSYEQYF. The CDR3 region has the DNA TGTGCCAGCAGCTTATTCTCCTACGAGCAGTACTTC. The rearrangement uses TRBV11-2 and TRBJ2-7; D unresolved. The germline V gene has CDR1 SGHAT and CDR2 FQNNGV. This CDR3 contains 12 residues. Trimming removed 2 bases at V and 0 bases at J, with 2 bases between.

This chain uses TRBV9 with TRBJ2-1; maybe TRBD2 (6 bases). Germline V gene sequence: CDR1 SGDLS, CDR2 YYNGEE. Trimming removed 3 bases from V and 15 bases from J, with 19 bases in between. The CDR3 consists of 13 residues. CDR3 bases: TGTGCCAGCAGCGCTCGACCGGAGGGTAACCGGTTCTTC. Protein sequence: CASSARPEGNRFF.